This TCR beta chain was identified in a study of blood T cell repertoires in COVID-19. Study at large: Material from acute and convalescent COVID-19 was sourced from the United States, Italy and Spain. T cells, B-cell-depleted T cells, or PBMCs provided the cDNA or gDNA that served as material.

Germline V gene lookup returns CDR1 SGDLS and CDR2 YYNGEE. This CDR3 is built from 16 residues. V lost 4 bases and J lost 4, with 15 bases in between. In the source study's methods: Cell counts per sample came from amplifying reference gene primers. Libraries were prepared by immunoSEQ multiplex PCR; TCRdb keeps only in-frame clonotypes and omits some of them. V and J calls and clone size are those listed in that table; D and trimming were worked out from the DNA. The data show some 260,000 clones, with 88% seen just once and 0.7% held by the top ten. Sequenced input: peripheral blood. The chain couples TRBV9 to TRBJ2-6; D might be TRBD1 (6 bases). This TCR was sampled from a human donor in a cohort sampled during active COVID-19. CDR3: CASSPHLGAGANVLTF. The DNA of the CDR3 is TGTGCCAGCAGCCCACATTTGGGGGCCGGGGCCAACGTCCTGACTTTC. Full variable domain (rest looked up from reference TRBV9 and TRBJ2-6): DSGVTQTPKHLITATGQRVTLRCSPRSGDLSVYWYQQSLDQGLQFLIQYYNGEERAKGNILERFSAQQFPDLHSELNLSSLELGDSALYFCASSPHLGAGANVLTFGAGSRLTVL.